This T cell receptor (beta chain) emerged from a study of T cell responses to AZD1222 COVID-19 vaccine. Germline CDR1 reads SGHTA; CDR2 reads FQGNSA. The V end was cut by 5 bases, the J end by 0 bases, with 14 bases between. The CDR3 covers 16 residues. Study results and limitations: Repertoires were collected only later (after the peak T cell response had occurred). Just 6 or 7 people given AZD1222 tested seropositive at baseline.

Repertoires were generated with immunoSEQ multiplex PCR, while TCRdb's copy carries only in-frame clones and drops some. Of fewer than 150,000 clones listed, roughly 91% are singletons. Remarks on this clone: Antigen specificity is unknown.

The sample consisted of peripheral blood, taken 28 days after the second AZD1222 dose. The origin of this receptor is an adult who received the AZD1222 COVID-19 vaccine. This chain uses TRBV7-2 with TRBJ1-3; no definite D call. CDR3 bases: TGTGCCAGCAGCCTCGTCTTGGGTAACTCTGGAAACACCATATATTTT. It yields the protein CASSLVLGNSGNTIYF.